The 19 T cell receptor beta chains presented below share a single source sample, sequenced in a study of cytomegalovirus exposure and HLA in healthy donors. Vbeta (60) and Jbeta (13) primers were used in the PCR. Profiled with immunoSEQ multiplex PCR; TCRdb holds only in-frame clones, not every one. Seen here are 110,000 or so clones, 65% to 85% observed once, and the top ten hold less than 6%. The sample taken for sequencing was PBMCs. These receptors were collected from a woman in her 30s in good health and CMV-seropositive.

The chain carries TRBV11-2 and TRBJ2-7, with no clear D. V was shortened by 4 bases and J by 3 bases, with 10 bases between the two germline ends. This CDR3 comprises 13 residues. Germline lookup yields CDR1 SGHAT and CDR2 FQNNGV. The CDR3: CASSYLVNYEQYF. Here the CDR3 DNA reads TGTGCCAGCAGCTACCTAGTGAACTACGAGCAGTACTTC.

The rearrangement uses TRBV5-1 and TRBJ2-7, with D maybe TRBD1 (6 bases). Between the trimmed V and J ends, which lost 4 bases and 4 bases, there was a span of 9 bases. The length of the CDR3 is 12 residues. Germline V CDR1 and CDR2: SGHRS, YFSETQ. Here the CDR3 DNA reads TGCGCCAGCAGCCCGCAGGGGTACGAGCAGTACTTC. Residues: CASSPQGYEQYF.

This sequence joins TRBV19 and TRBJ2-3; no clear D. The CDR3 is 16 residues long. With 2 bases removed from V and 4 bases from J, the gap between germline ends came to 16 bases. Germline V gene data show CDR1 as LNHDA and CDR2 as SQIVND (reference sequence). The CDR3 sequence is CASSIWSSFSADTQYF. The DNA of the CDR3 is TGTGCCAGTAGTATATGGTCTTCTTTTTCGGCAGATACGCAGTATTTT.

In its sample, this clone was seen once. The V and J genes are TRBV9 and TRBJ2-1; possibly TRBD2 for D (6 bases). The germline V gene has CDR1 SGDLS and CDR2 YYNGEE. The V gene lost 3 bases and the J gene lost 6 bases, with 19 bases spanning the gap. The CDR3 is made up of 16 amino acids. CDR3 nucleotides: TGTGCCAGCAGCGCCTTCCGGGCGGGAAGGGTCAATGAGCAGTTCTTC. Its protein product is CASSAFRAGRVNEQFF.

Worth noting for this clone: A junction end diverges from the germline sequence, so it may reflect a read error. Other DNA sequences from this sample encode an identical CDR3 as well. The rearrangement uses TRBV6-1 and TRBJ1-3; D gene ambiguous. The length of the CDR3 is 16 residues. Per the germline V gene, CDR1 is MNHNS and CDR2 is SASEGT. The CDR3 coding sequence is TGTGCCAGCAGTGAGGGAGGGCAGCACTTTGGAAACACCATATACTTT. Amino acids: CASSEGGQHFGNTIYF.

The chain carries TRBV19 and TRBJ1-1; maybe TRBD1 (5 bases). Germline CDR1 and CDR2: LNHDA and SQIVND (reference sequence). There are 12 residues in the CDR3. Trimming pared 5 bases from V and 7 bases from J, leaving 11 bases between. The DNA of the CDR3 is TGTGCCAGTAGTTGGGGGGGTTTTGAAGCTTTCTTT. It codes for CASSWGGFEAFF.

The rearrangement joins TRBV7-8 to TRBJ2-2; 8 nucleotides align to TRBD2. The ends lost 2 bases at V and 4 bases at J; junction bases unmatched: 3. Germline V gene data show CDR1 as SGHVS and CDR2 as FQNEAQ. This CDR3 spans 15 amino acids. Written as DNA, the CDR3 is TGTGCCAGCAGCTTACTAGCGGGCGGCACCGGGGAGCTGTTTTTT. It yields the protein CASSLLAGGTGELFF. The full variable domain, in which reference TRBV7-8 and TRBJ2-2 provide the parts outside the CDR3, is GAGVSQSPRYKVAKRGQDVALRCDPISGHVSLFWYQQALGQGPEFLTYFQNEAQLDKSGLPSDRFFAERPEGSVSTLKIQRTQQEDSAVYLCASSLLAGGTGELFFGEGSRLTVL.

V is TRBV7-8 and J is TRBJ2-3; the D is unclear. The CDR3 has 15 residues. V was clipped by 1 base and J by 0 bases, with 8 bases between them. CDR1 is SGHVS and CDR2 is FQNEAQ in the germline V gene. CDR3 DNA: TGTGCCAGCAGCTTAGTTGTAGTGAGCACAGATACGCAGTATTTT. This gives the protein CASSLVVVSTDTQYF.

This clone has a count of ten or more. CDR3 loop: CASSPDREAFF. CDR3 nucleotides: TGTGCCAGCTCACCGGACAGGGAGGCTTTCTTT. The chain links TRBV18 to TRBJ1-1; 8 bases are shared with TRBD1. The CDR3 is made up of 11 amino acids. The V segment lost 3 bases and the J segment 11 bases; nucleotides outside the gene matches: 2. Germline lookup yields CDR1 KGHSH and CDR2 LQKENI.

The chain recombines TRBV7-6 with TRBJ2-7; a possible D gene is TRBD1 (6 bases). The germline V gene encodes CDR1 SGHVS and CDR2 FNYEAQ. This CDR3 has 14 amino acids. V gave up 5 bases and J gave up 3 bases, with 14 bases separating them. Here the CDR3 reads CASSQAGAFYEQYF. The CDR3 nucleotides read TGTGCCAGCAGCCAAGCAGGGGCGTTCTACGAGCAGTACTTC.

The rearrangement joins TRBV5-1 to TRBJ2-2; 12 bases match TRBD2. The CDR3 consists of 15 residues. Germline V gene data show CDR1 as SGHRS and CDR2 as YFSETQ. V was clipped by 4 bases and J by 7 bases; unmatched bases: 5. The CDR3 region is CASSTGLAGSGELFF. In nucleotides, the CDR3 is TGCGCCAGCAGCACCGGACTAGCGGGGAGCGGGGAGCTGTTTTTT.

The V gene is TRBV6-5, the J gene TRBJ1-2; TRBD1 agrees at 9 bases. V trimming: 6 bases; J trimming: 2 bases; junction bases outside the gene matches: 4. The CDR3 loop spans 14 amino acids. Germline V lookup: CDR1 MNHEY, CDR2 SVGAGI. As DNA, the CDR3 is TGTGCCAGCAGGGAACAGGGGGCGAACTATGGCTACACCTTC. Residues: CASREQGANYGYTF.

This chain links TRBV5-1 with TRBJ1-3; D call uncertain. Germline lookup yields CDR1 SGHRS and CDR2 YFSETQ. Deletions cut 0 bases from V and 3 bases from J, with 10 bases between. The CDR3 consists of 15 residues. The CDR3 loop reads CASSLGAGDGNTIYF. The CDR3 coding sequence is TGCGCCAGCAGCTTGGGTGCGGGAGATGGAAACACCATATATTTT.

V gene TRBV28 combines with J gene TRBJ1-1, with D hard to call. Germline V gives CDR1 MDHEN, CDR2 SYDVKM. The CDR3 is made up of 14 amino acids. V dropped 5 bases and J dropped 5 bases, with 15 bases sitting between them. The CDR3 region has the DNA TGTGCCAGCAGTCTCACCCCGGGCGGGACTGAAGCTTTCTTT. Translating gives CASSLTPGGTEAFF.

The chain joins TRBV27 to TRBJ1-1, with D possibly being TRBD1 (5 bases). Trimming took off 2 bases at V and 0 bases at J, with 13 bases between the two ends. From germline, CDR1 is MNHEY and CDR2 SMNVEV (reference sequence). CDR3 length: 16 amino acids. The CDR3 loop is CASSLGSGYLNTEAFF. DNA for the CDR3: TGTGCCAGCAGTTTAGGATCAGGGTACCTGAACACTGAAGCTTTCTTT.

V gene TRBV19 combines with J gene TRBJ2-5; 8 bases are a match to TRBD1. Matching the DNA end better, TRBJ2-7 makes the J call doubtful. The CDR3 has 14 residues. Germline values: CDR1 LNHDA, CDR2 SQIVND (reference sequence). The CDR3 loop reads CASSGTGDSYEQYF. The CDR3 DNA sequence: TGTGCCAGTAGCGGGACAGGAGACTCCTACGAGCAGTACTTC.

The rearrangement joins TRBV25-1 to TRBJ1-1; 7 bases fit TRBD1. The CDR3 spans 13 residues. V lost 8 bases and J lost 9; bases outside the gene matches: 12. Germline lookup yields CDR1 MGHDK and CDR2 SYGVNS. CDR3: CASALTGFGKAFF. The CDR3, as DNA: TGTGCCAGCGCCTTGACAGGGTTCGGAAAAGCTTTCTTT.

The chain uses TRBV7-9 and TRBJ2-5; D is perhaps TRBD1 (6 bases). Trimming cost V 5 bases and J 5 bases, with 15 bases left between them. From germline, CDR1 is SEHNR and CDR2 FQNEAQ (reference sequence). The CDR3 contains 14 residues. The CDR3 nucleotides read TGTGCCAGCAGCGCCCCACAGGGTTGGGAGACCCAGTACTTC. Encoded protein: CASSAPQGWETQYF.

The rearrangement links TRBV30 to TRBJ2-1; TRBD2 aligns across 8 bases. The ends lost 0 bases at V and 4 bases at J; junction bases unmatched: 5. The germline V gene encodes CDR1 GTSNPN and CDR2 SVGIG (reference sequence). The CDR3 consists of 15 residues. In nucleotides, the CDR3 is TGTGCCTGGAGTGTACTGGGGACTAGGTACAATGAGCAGTTCTTC. Its translation is CAWSVLGTRYNEQFF.